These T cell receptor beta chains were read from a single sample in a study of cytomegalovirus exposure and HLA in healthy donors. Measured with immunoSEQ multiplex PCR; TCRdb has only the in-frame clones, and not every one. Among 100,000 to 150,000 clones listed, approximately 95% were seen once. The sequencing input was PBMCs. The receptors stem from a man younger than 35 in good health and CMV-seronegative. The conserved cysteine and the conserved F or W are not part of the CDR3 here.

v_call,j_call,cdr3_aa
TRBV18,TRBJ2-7,ASSPEFAGEYEQY
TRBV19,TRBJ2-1,ASRRLTGTSYNEQF
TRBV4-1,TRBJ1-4,ASSRGTGTNEKLF
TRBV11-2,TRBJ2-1,ASSSFSGSHNEQF
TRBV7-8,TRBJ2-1,ASSSPEGAMGNEQF
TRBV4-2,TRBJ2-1,ASSQALAGGPPEQF
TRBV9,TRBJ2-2,ASSVRTGPSVNTGELF
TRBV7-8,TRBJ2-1,ASSPTTVREQF
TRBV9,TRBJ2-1,ASTNNNEQF
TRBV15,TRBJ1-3,ATATSGSSGNTIY
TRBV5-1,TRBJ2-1,ASSLTGTHEQF
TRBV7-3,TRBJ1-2,ASSPSRDTSYGYT
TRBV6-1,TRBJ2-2,ASSEAYYTPNTGELF
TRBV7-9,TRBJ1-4,ASSDPLGQRRNEKLF
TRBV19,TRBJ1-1,ASSIVAGAEAF
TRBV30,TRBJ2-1,AWSKAGTGGNEQF
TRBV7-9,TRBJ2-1,ASSLDSPSIAGVVEQF
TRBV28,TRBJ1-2,ASSSPTRQGPSYGYT
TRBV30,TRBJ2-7,AWSVPQISYEQY
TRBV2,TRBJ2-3,ASAGGFTDTQY
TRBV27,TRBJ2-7,ASSSYRDSYEQY
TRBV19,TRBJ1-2,ASSTNRGTTQPYGYT
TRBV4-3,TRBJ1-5,ASSQDYQGARQPQH
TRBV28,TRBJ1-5,ASDSGGGNQPQH
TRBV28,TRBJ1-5,ASKGGGNQPQH
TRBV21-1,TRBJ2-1,ASPHGVGLVNEQF
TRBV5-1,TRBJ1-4,ASSLGGGRGEKLF
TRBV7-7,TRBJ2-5,ASSLEKLAVGETQY